What follows are 17 T cell receptor beta chains derived from one specimen sequenced in a study of OX40 agonist ivuxolimab in advanced cancers. Assay used: immunoSEQ multiplex PCR; TCRdb lists only in-frame clones, some missing. The repertoire holds under 75,000 clones, with 91% as singletons. The sample was CD4+ or CD8+ T cells sorted from blood, taken in a trial of the OX40 agonist ivuxolimab. The receptors come from an adult with an advanced solid tumor such as melanoma, head and neck, liver or kidney cancer.

This chain links TRBV6-5 with TRBJ2-2; 9 bases are shared with TRBD2. This CDR3 spans 15 amino acids. Trimming removed 4 bases from V and 6 bases from J; junction bases left unmatched: 6. Germline loops: CDR1 MNHEY, CDR2 SVGAGI. CDR3 residues: CASSSLAGEAGELFF. In nucleotides, the CDR3 is TGTGCCAGCAGTTCTTTAGCGGGAGAGGCCGGGGAGCTGTTTTTT.

The chain couples TRBV5-1 to TRBJ2-7, with no clear D. Trimming pared 0 bases from V and 0 bases from J, leaving 4 bases between. The V gene's germline CDR1 is SGHRS and CDR2 YFSETQ. CDR3 length: 13 residues. The CDR3 DNA is TGCGCCAGCAGCTTGGCCTCCTCCTACGAGCAGTACTTC. This translates into CASSLASSYEQYF.

The chain couples TRBV27 to TRBJ2-5, with 14 bases aligning to TRBD2. This CDR3 is 19 amino acids long. Germline V gene data show CDR1 as MNHEY and CDR2 as SMNVEV (reference sequence). V gave up 2 bases and J gave up 3 bases; unmatched junction bases: 11. The CDR3 spells CASSLRVPGLAGDEETQYF. The CDR3 DNA sequence: TGTGCCAGCAGTTTAAGGGTACCGGGACTAGCGGGAGATGAAGAGACCCAGTACTTC.

This clone counts as medium-sized. The chain links TRBV13 to TRBJ2-1; D is uncertain. Trimming cost V 4 bases and J 7 bases, with 11 bases left between them. The CDR3 covers 13 residues. CDR1 is PRHDT and CDR2 is FYEKMQ in the germline V gene (reference sequence). The CDR3 here is CASSSGRYNEQFF. The CDR3 nucleotides are TGTGCCAGCAGCTCCGGAAGGTATAATGAGCAGTTCTTC.

This chain connects TRBV4-3 to TRBJ2-6; 8 nucleotides line up with TRBD1. The CDR3 length is 18 residues. V dropped 0 bases and J dropped 4; count of bases not matched to a gene: 8. Germline lookup yields CDR1 LGHNA and CDR2 YSLEER. The CDR3 coding sequence is TGCGCCAGCAGCCAAGATCCTGTGACAGGGGCAGGGGCCAACGTCCTGACTTTC. Protein product: CASSQDPVTGAGANVLTF.

The chain employs TRBV4-3 and TRBJ2-3, with TRBD2 matching over 7 bases. Trimming took 4 bases from V and 2 from J; bases not matched to a gene: 3. Per the germline V gene, CDR1 is LGHNA and CDR2 is YSLEER. The CDR3 totals 14 residues. The CDR3 sequence: CASSPSGPTDTQYF. In DNA, the CDR3 is TGCGCCAGCAGCCCTAGCGGCCCCACAGATACGCAGTATTTT.

This clone was picked up one time. The V gene is TRBV7-9, the J gene TRBJ2-2; weak D call: TRBD1 (5 bases). Germline V gives CDR1 SEHNR, CDR2 FQNEAQ (reference sequence). The CDR3 is made up of 15 amino acids. Trimming took off 1 base at V and 4 bases at J, with 10 bases between the two ends. The CDR3, as DNA: TGTGCCAGCAGCTTAGTCCGACAGCCCACCGGGGAGCTGTTTTTT. It specifies CASSLVRQPTGELFF.

Turning to this clone: At one end, the junction sequence differs from germline, possibly due to a read error. This chain links TRBV5-1 with TRBJ2-7; no clear D gene. Germline V gives CDR1 SGHRS, CDR2 YFSETQ. The CDR3 covers 14 residues. The CDR3 sequence: CASSLAESDYEQYF. CDR3 in DNA: TGTGCCAGCAGCTTGGCCGAATCTGACTACGAGCAGTACTTC.

The chain uses TRBV4-3 and TRBJ1-1; D may be TRBD1 (5 bases). Germline V gives CDR1 LGHNA, CDR2 YSLEER. V lost 6 bases and J 10 bases, leaving 15 bases between the germline ends. CDR3 length: 12 amino acids. The CDR3 sequence: CASRLDSSRAFF. The CDR3 nucleotides read TGCGCCAGCAGGCTTGACAGCTCCCGAGCTTTCTTT.

The CDR3 loop reads CASSFPTGDSGANVLTF. The CDR3 region has the DNA TGTGCCAGCAGTTTCCCTACAGGGGACTCTGGGGCCAACGTCCTGACTTTC. V usage is TRBV28 and J usage is TRBJ2-6; 7 bases are shared with TRBD1. The CDR3 has 17 amino acids. CDR1 and CDR2 (germline): MDHEN, SYDVKM. V was pared by 3 bases and J by 0 bases, with 5 bases of the junction left unmatched.

The chain employs TRBV5-1 and TRBJ2-6, with D hard to call. The germline V gene has CDR1 SGHRS and CDR2 YFSETQ. This CDR3 region has 17 residues. V lost 4 bases, J lost 2 bases, and 16 bases lay in between. CDR3 DNA: TGCGCCAGCAGCAGTGACGACGGATTGACTGGGGCCAACGTCCTGACTTTC. Amino acids: CASSSDDGLTGANVLTF.

The rearrangement links TRBV7-9 to TRBJ2-7, with D perhaps TRBD1 (5 bases). The V end was cut by 1 base, the J end by 5 bases, with 9 bases between. The CDR3 is made up of 13 amino acids. The V gene's germline CDR1 is SEHNR and CDR2 FQNEAQ (reference sequence). The CDR3 here is CASSLVRDHEQYF. The CDR3 nucleotides are TGTGCCAGCAGCTTAGTCAGGGATCACGAGCAGTACTTC. Based on the CDR3 plus reference TRBV7-9 and TRBJ2-7, the full variable domain is DTGVSQNPRHKITKRGQNVTFRCDPISEHNRLYWYRQTLGQGPEFLTYFQNEAQLEKSRLLSDRFSAERPKGSFSTLEIQRTEQGDSAMYLCASSLVRDHEQYFGPGTRLTVT.

About this clone itself: One end of the junction is discordant with germline, which a read error may explain. This chain connects TRBV5-1 to TRBJ2-5; 7 bases line up with TRBD1. The CDR3 covers 14 residues. Germline V gene lookup returns CDR1 SGHRS and CDR2 YFSETQ. The CDR3: CASSQGTVIETQYF. The CDR3 coding sequence is TGTGCCAGCAGCCAGGGGACAGTCATAGAGACCCAGTACTTC. Filled out from reference TRBV5-1 and TRBJ2-5, the complete variable domain reads KAGVTQTPRYLIKTRGQQVTLSCSPISGHRSVSWYQQTPGQGLQFLFEYFSETQRNKGNFPGRFSGRQFSNSRSEMNVSTLELGDSALYLCASSQGTVIETQYFGPGTRLLVL.

The chain has TRBV27 and TRBJ1-1, with D possibly being TRBD1 (6 bases). Germline V lookup: CDR1 MNHEY, CDR2 SMNVEV (reference sequence). The CDR3 has 14 residues. V was shortened by 2 bases and J by 5 bases, with 12 bases between the two germline ends. The CDR3 here is CASSLRQAGTEAFF. CDR3 coding DNA: TGTGCCAGCAGTTTAAGACAGGCAGGGACTGAAGCTTTCTTT.

The chain couples TRBV6-6 to TRBJ1-3, with D unresolved. This CDR3 has 14 residues. Germline CDR1 is MNHNY and CDR2 is SVGAGI (reference sequence). The V end was cut by 1 base, the J end by 8 bases, with 12 bases between. The CDR3 DNA follows: TGTGCCAGCAGTTACTATCCGGCGGGAGACACCATATATTTT. Translated: CASSYYPAGDTIYF.

The chain employs TRBV27 and TRBJ1-5; no clear D. Germline V gene sequence: CDR1 MNHEY, CDR2 SMNVEV (reference sequence). Trimming stripped 10 bases from V and 0 bases from J, with 10 bases between. The CDR3 totals 13 residues. In nucleotides, the CDR3 is TGTGCCACCCGAGGATATAGCAATCAGCCCCAGCATTTT. This gives the protein CATRGYSNQPQHF.

V and J are TRBV27 and TRBJ2-7, with 8 bases fitting TRBD2. In germline, CDR1 is MNHEY, CDR2 SMNVEV (reference sequence). This CDR3 region has 17 residues. Losses at the gene ends were 3 bases for V and 1 base for J; bases not matched to a gene: 11. The CDR3: CASSLSPTSGPSYEQYF. CDR3 nucleotides: TGTGCCAGCAGTTTGAGCCCCACTAGCGGCCCTTCCTACGAGCAGTACTTC.